Shown below are 6 T cell receptor beta chains from a single sample sequenced in a study of T cell repertoires in cytomegalovirus infection. TCRdb reanalysed the reads using MiXCR and keeps one entry per CDR3 protein. Found here are about 920,000 distinct CDR3 sequences, roughly 30% of them singletons; the top ten hold around 15%. The antigens these receptors bind are not known. The specimen comprised cultured CD8+ T cells from PBMCs, sampled from culture after CMV antigen stimulation. These receptor sequences come from a human donor in good health (CMV status not recorded). Some clones in this sample may be carry-over from other donors' samples.

On this clonotype: A clone one base away is much larger, so this may be a read error. The chain combines TRBV7-6 with TRBJ2-1, with a tentative D call TRBD2 (5 bases). Germline loops: CDR1 SGHVS, CDR2 FNYEAQ. The CDR3 has 16 amino acids. The CDR3 here is CASSLRTPSSYNEKFF. CDR3 bases: TGTGCCAGCAGCTTAAGGACTCCCAGCTCCTACAATGAGAAGTTCTTC.

The chain couples TRBV12-3 or TRBV12-4 to TRBJ2-3; D may match TRBD1 or TRBD2 (6 bases each). Trimming cost V 2 bases and J 7 bases, with 16 bases left between them. This CDR3 comprises 15 residues. Written as DNA, the CDR3 is TGTGCCAGCAGTTTAAGGGGGGCTTACGGACATACGCAGTATTTT. Translated, it gives CASSLRGAYGHTQYF.

The chain links TRBV7-4 to TRBJ1-1, with TRBD1 as a possible D gene (5 bases). There are 17 residues in the CDR3. Trimming removed 5 bases from V and 1 base from J, with 20 bases in between. Per the germline V gene, CDR1 is SGHVT and CDR2 is SQSDAQ. This CDR3 reads CASSPPQGSSPNTEAFF. Here the CDR3 DNA reads TGTGCCAGCAGCCCCCCGCAGGGATCATCCCCGAACACTGAAGCTTTCTTT. The whole variable domain, filled in from reference TRBV7-4 and TRBJ1-1, reads GAGVSQSPRYKVAKRGRDVALRCDSISGHVTLYWYRQTLGQGSEVLTYSQSDAQRDKSGRPSGRFSAERPERSVSTLKIQRTEQGDSAVYLCASSPPQGSSPNTEAFFGQGTRLTVV.

The J gene is TRBJ2-3, the V gene TRBV4-2; 7 bases line up with TRBD2. This CDR3 region has 14 residues. V lost 5 bases and J lost 3; bases outside the gene matches: 5. Germline V gives CDR1 LGHNA, CDR2 YNFKEQ. CDR3 residues: CASSGGEGTDTQYF. The CDR3 nucleotides read TGTGCCAGCAGCGGGGGGGAAGGGACAGATACGCAGTATTTT.

This clonotype has a handful of counts. The gene calls are TRBV28 and TRBJ2-7; the D gene is possibly TRBD1 (5 bases). Germline V lookup: CDR1 MDHEN, CDR2 SYDVKM. V was cut by 8 bases and J by 2 bases, with 16 bases left in between. The CDR3 has 14 amino acids. CDR3 protein: CASGAFRGTYEQYF. CDR3 bases: TGTGCCAGCGGCGCTTTTAGGGGCACCTACGAGCAGTACTTC.

This clonotype was observed a single time. The chain combines TRBV10-3 with TRBJ2-3; D gene ambiguous. CDR1 is ENHRY and CDR2 is SYGVKD in the germline V gene. Trimming removed 10 bases at V and 5 bases at J, with 7 bases between. This CDR3 is 10 amino acids long. The CDR3 region has the DNA TGTGCCACAAAAGGAGATACGCAGTATTTT. As protein: CATKGDTQYF.